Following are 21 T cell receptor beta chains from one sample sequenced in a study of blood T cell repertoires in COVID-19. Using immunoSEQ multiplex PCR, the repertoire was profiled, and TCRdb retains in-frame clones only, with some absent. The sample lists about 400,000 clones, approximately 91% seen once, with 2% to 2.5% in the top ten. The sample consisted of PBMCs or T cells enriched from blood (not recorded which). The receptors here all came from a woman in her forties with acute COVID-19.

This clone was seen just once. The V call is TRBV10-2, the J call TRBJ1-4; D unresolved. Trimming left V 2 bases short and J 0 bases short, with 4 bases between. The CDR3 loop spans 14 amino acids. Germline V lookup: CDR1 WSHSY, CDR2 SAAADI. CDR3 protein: CASSEVATNEKLFF. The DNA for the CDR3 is TGCGCCAGCAGTGAGGTCGCAACTAATGAAAAACTGTTTTTT.

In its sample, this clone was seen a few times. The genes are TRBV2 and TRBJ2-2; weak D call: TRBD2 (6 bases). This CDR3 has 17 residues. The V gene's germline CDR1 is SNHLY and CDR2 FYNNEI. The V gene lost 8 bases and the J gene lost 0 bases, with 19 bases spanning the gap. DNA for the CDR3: TGTGCCAGCCGTTTGGATCCGGGGGTAGCGAACACCGGGGAGCTGTTTTTT. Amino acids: CASRLDPGVANTGELFF.

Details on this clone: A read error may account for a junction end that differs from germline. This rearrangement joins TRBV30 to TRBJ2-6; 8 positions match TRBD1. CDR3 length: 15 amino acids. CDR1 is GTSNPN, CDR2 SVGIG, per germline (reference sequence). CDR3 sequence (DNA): TGTGCCTGGAGTGTACCACCCCAGGGGGCAAACGTCCTGACTTTC. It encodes CAWSVPPQGANVLTF.

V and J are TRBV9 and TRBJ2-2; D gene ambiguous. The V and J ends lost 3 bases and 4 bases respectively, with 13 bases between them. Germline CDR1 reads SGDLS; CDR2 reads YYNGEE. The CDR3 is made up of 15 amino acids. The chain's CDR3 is CASSDPGSPTGELFF. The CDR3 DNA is TGTGCCAGCAGCGACCCGGGTAGTCCCACCGGGGAGCTGTTTTTT. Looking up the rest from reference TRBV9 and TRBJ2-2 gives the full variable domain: DSGVTQTPKHLITATGQRVTLRCSPRSGDLSVYWYQQSLDQGLQFLIQYYNGEERAKGNILERFSAQQFPDLHSELNLSSLELGDSALYFCASSDPGSPTGELFFGEGSRLTVL.

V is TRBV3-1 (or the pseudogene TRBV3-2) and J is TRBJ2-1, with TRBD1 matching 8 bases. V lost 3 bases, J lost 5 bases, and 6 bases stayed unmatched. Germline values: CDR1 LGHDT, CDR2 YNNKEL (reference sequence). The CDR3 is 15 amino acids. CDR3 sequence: CASSHSTGANNEQFF. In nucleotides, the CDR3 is TGTGCCAGCAGCCATTCGACAGGGGCAAACAATGAGCAGTTCTTC.

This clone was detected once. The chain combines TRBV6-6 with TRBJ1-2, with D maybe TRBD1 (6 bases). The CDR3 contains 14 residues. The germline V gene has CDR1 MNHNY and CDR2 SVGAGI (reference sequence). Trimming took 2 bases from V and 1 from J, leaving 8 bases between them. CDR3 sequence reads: CASSYGTSNYGYTF. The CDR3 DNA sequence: TGTGCCAGCAGTTACGGGACAAGTAACTATGGCTACACCTTC.

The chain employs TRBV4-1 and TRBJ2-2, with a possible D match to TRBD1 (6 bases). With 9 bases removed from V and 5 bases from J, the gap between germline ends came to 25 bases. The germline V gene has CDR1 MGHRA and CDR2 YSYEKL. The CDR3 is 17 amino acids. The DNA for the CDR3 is TGCGCCAGTCAAAATTTTGGGGGCGCATTCGGAACCGGGGAGCTGTTTTTT. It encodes CASQNFGGAFGTGELFF.

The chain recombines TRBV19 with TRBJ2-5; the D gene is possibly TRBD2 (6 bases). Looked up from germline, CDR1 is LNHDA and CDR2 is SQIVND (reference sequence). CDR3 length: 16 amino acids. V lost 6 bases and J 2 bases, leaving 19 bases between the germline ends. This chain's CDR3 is CASRPRGGAGQETQYF. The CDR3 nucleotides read TGTGCCAGTAGACCTAGGGGCGGGGCAGGACAAGAGACCCAGTACTTC.

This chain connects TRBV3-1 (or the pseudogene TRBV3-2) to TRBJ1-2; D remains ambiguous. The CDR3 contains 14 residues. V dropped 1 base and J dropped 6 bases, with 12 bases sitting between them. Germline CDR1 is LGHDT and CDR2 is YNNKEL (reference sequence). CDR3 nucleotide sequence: TGTGCCAGCAGCCAAGGAATCGGGGTAGATGGCTACACCTTC. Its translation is CASSQGIGVDGYTF.

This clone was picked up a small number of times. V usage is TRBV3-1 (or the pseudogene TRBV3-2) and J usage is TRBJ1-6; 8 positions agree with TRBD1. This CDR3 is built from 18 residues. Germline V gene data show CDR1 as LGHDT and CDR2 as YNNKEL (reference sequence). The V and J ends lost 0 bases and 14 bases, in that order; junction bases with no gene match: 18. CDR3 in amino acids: CASSQDLAGTGNFLALHF. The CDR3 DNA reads TGTGCCAGCAGCCAAGATCTGGCGGGGACAGGTAACTTTCTGGCCCTCCACTTT.

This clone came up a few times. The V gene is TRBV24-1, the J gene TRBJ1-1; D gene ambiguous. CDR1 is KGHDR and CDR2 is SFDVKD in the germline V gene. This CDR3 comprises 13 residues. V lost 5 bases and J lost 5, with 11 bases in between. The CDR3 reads CATSAGSGTEAFF. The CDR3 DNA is TGTGCCACCAGTGCCGGGAGCGGAACTGAAGCTTTCTTT.

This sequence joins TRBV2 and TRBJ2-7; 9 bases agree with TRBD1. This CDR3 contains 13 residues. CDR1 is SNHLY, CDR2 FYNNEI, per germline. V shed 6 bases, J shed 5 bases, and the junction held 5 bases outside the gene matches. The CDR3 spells CASSRDRVNEQYF. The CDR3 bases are TGTGCCAGCAGCCGGGACAGGGTTAACGAGCAGTACTTC.

CDR3 residues: CASSLSPSVNTIYF. The CDR3 nucleotides are TGTGCCAGCAGCTTATCTCCATCAGTAAACACCATATATTTT. This chain connects TRBV7-9 to TRBJ1-3; unclear D gene. Germline V gene data show CDR1 as SEHNR and CDR2 as FQNEAQ (reference sequence). V dropped 2 bases and J dropped 6 bases, with 11 bases sitting between them. This CDR3 spans 14 amino acids.

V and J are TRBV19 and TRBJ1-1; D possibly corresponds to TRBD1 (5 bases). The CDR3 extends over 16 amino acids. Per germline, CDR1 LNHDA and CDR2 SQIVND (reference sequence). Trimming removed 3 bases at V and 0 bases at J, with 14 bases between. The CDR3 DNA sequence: TGTGCCAGTAGTATGAATAGGAACAGGATGAACACTGAAGCTTTCTTT. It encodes CASSMNRNRMNTEAFF.

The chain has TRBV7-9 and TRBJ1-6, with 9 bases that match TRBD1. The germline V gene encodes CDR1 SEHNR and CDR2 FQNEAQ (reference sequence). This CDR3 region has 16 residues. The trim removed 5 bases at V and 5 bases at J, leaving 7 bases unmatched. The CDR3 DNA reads TGTGCCAGCAGCCCGCGACAGGGGGTAGATAATTCACCCCTCCACTTT. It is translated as CASSPRQGVDNSPLHF.

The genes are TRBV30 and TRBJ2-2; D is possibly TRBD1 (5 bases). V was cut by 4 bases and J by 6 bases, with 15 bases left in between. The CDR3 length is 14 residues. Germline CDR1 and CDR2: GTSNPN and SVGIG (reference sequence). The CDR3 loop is CAWNIKGNPGELFF. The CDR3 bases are TGTGCCTGGAATATTAAGGGGAATCCCGGGGAGCTGTTTTTT.

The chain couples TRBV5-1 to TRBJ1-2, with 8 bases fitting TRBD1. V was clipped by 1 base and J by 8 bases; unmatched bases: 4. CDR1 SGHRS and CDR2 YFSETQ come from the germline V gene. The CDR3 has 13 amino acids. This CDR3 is CASSLQGAGGYTF. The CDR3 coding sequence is TGCGCCAGCAGCTTGCAGGGGGCGGGAGGCTACACCTTC.

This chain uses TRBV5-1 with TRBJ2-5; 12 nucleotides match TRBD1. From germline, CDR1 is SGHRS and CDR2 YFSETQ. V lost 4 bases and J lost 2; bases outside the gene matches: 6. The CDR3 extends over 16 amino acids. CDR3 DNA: TGCGCCAGCAGCGACGGGACAGGGGGCTTTCAAGAGACCCAGTACTTC. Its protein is CASSDGTGGFQETQYF.

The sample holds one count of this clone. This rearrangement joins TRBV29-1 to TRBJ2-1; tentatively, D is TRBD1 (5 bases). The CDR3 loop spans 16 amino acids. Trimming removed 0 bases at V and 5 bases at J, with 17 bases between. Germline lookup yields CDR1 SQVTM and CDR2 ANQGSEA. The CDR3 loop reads CSVEDFGAVPDNEQFF. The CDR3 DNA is TGCAGCGTTGAAGATTTTGGGGCAGTCCCCGACAATGAGCAGTTCTTC.

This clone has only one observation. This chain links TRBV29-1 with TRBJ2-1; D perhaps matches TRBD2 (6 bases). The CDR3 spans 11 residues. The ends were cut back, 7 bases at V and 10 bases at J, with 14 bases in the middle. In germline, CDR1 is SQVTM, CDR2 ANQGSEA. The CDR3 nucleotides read TGCAGCGGCAACCAGGGAGGCGAGCAGTTCTTC. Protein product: CSGNQGGEQFF.

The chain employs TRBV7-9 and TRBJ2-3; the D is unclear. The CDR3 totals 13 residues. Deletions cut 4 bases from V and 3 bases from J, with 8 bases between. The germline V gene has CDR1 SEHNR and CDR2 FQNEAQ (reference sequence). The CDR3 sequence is CASSYPGTDTQYF. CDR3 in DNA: TGTGCCAGCAGCTACCCCGGGACAGATACGCAGTATTTT.